This T cell receptor beta chain comes out of a study of long-term antiretroviral therapy in people with HIV. The study's findings and limits: Sampling of blood ran from about 2003 to 2017, and older ART regimens were possibly in use.

As for this clone: The antigen is unknown.

The CDR3 loop spans 16 amino acids. Trimming removed 0 bases from V and 0 bases from J, with 11 bases in between. Germline V gene lookup returns CDR1 MNHEY and CDR2 SVGAGI. Run at survey level, the immunoSEQ assay was version v3.0. Clones were read by immunoSEQ multiplex PCR, and TCRdb kept only the in-frame ones, dropping some. The sample lists 30,000 or so clones; approximately 91% were seen once. The V call is TRBV6-5, the J call TRBJ1-1; D not certain. The sample here was unsorted PBMCs, taken approximately 5 years before starting antiretroviral therapy. The TCR originated in a man aged 50 to 60 with HIV. CDR3 region: CASSYSRADMNTEAFF. For the CDR3, the DNA is TGTGCCAGCAGTTACTCGAGGGCAGACATGAACACTGAAGCTTTCTTT.